The 20 T cell receptor beta chains given below trace back to one sample, sequenced in a study of early T cells in non-severe SARS-CoV-2 infection. TCRdb fed the 5' RACE reads into MiXCR, producing one record per CDR3 protein. This repertoire shows some 91,000 distinct CDR3 sequences, less than 15% found once; its top ten account for around 2.4%. Input material: whole blood. The receptors stem from an adult who was a healthcare worker with PCR-confirmed SARS-CoV-2 infection or an uninfected control (not recorded which).

In its sample, this clonotype was seen many times. The chain joins TRBV18 to TRBJ2-2; the D gene is possibly TRBD1 (5 bases). Germline V gene lookup returns CDR1 KGHSH and CDR2 LQKENI. This CDR3 spans 15 amino acids. V lost 1 base and J lost 2, with 8 bases in between. The CDR3 DNA is TGTGCCAGCTCACCACTGGGGCATAACACCGGGGAGCTGTTTTTT. As protein: CASSPLGHNTGELFF. Together with reference TRBV18 and TRBJ2-2, the CDR3 gives the full variable domain: NAGVMQNPRHLVRRRGQEARLRCSPMKGHSHVYWYRQLPEEGLKFMVYLQKENIIDESGMPKERFSAEFPKEGPSILRIQQVVRGDSAAYFCASSPLGHNTGELFFGEGSRLTVL.

This clonotype was detected many times. This sequence joins TRBV6-5 and TRBJ2-2; TRBD1 aligns across 8 bases. This CDR3 has 14 amino acids. Germline trimming cut 6 bases from V and 1 base from J; bases unmatched to any gene: 1. CDR1 and CDR2 from the germline V gene are MNHEY and SVGAGI. CDR3 sequence reads: CASRGQGNTGELFF. DNA of the CDR3: TGTGCCAGCAGAGGACAGGGGAACACCGGGGAGCTGTTTTTT.

This clonotype was seen repeatedly, ten times or more. The chain employs TRBV6-5 and TRBJ1-4, with no clear D. Trimming cost V 6 bases and J 5 bases, with 10 bases left between them. Per the germline V gene, CDR1 is MNHEY and CDR2 is SVGAGI. There are 13 residues in the CDR3. The CDR3, as DNA: TGTGCCAGCAGCCTTCAACCGAATGAAAAACTGTTTTTT. Residues: CASSLQPNEKLFF.

This clonotype occurred many times. V usage is TRBV4-1 and J usage is TRBJ2-7; D is perhaps TRBD1 (5 bases). V was clipped by 3 bases and J by 1 base, with 13 bases between them. The CDR3 is 15 residues long. CDR1 is MGHRA and CDR2 is YSYEKL in the germline V gene. The CDR3 loop is CASSQTELLSYEQYF. For the CDR3, the DNA is TGCGCCAGCAGCCAGACAGAACTTCTTTCCTACGAGCAGTACTTC.

The J gene is TRBJ2-3, the V gene TRBV7-9; TRBD2 agrees at 8 bases. The CDR3 has 15 amino acids. Germline CDR1 and CDR2: SEHNR and FQNEAQ (reference sequence). Trimming at V came to 3 bases and at J to 4 bases, leaving 6 bases not matched to a gene. CDR3: CASSLRSGGSDTQYF. Written as DNA, the CDR3 is TGTGCCAGCAGCTTGAGGAGCGGGGGATCAGATACGCAGTATTTT.

CDR3 sequence: CASSVRDRGLQPQHF. The CDR3 DNA sequence: TGTGCCAGTAGTGTCCGGGACAGGGGGCTTCAGCCCCAGCATTTT. The V call is TRBV19, the J call TRBJ1-5; 12 nucleotides align to TRBD1. J lost 6 bases, V lost 5 bases, and 5 bases had no gene match. There are 15 residues in the CDR3. CDR1 LNHDA and CDR2 SQIVND come from the germline V gene (reference sequence). The variable domain in full, completed from reference TRBV19 and TRBJ1-5, reads DGGITQSPKYLFRKEGQNVTLSCEQNLNHDAMYWYRQDPGQGLRLIYYSQIVNDFQKGDIAEGYSVSREKKESFPLTVTSAQKNPTAFYLCASSVRDRGLQPQHFGDGTRLSIL.

This clonotype was observed many times. The chain is built from TRBV6-1 and TRBJ1-6; D is perhaps TRBD1 (5 bases). Germline CDR1 MNHNS, CDR2 SASEGT. V shed 9 bases and J shed 4 bases, with 16 bases lying between them. The CDR3 is 15 amino acids. CDR3 amino acids: CASLSLGGYNSPLHF. The CDR3 DNA is TGTGCCAGTCTGAGCCTGGGGGGTTATAATTCACCCCTCCACTTT.

This clonotype was recorded a few times. This chain connects TRBV7-8 to TRBJ2-7; 7 nucleotides agree with TRBD1. This CDR3 region has 15 residues. Germline-derived CDR1 and CDR2 are SGHVS and FQNEAQ. V dropped 5 bases and J dropped 5; count of bases not matched to a gene: 12. CDR3 residues: CASSHEWDSIHEQYF. In nucleotides, the CDR3 is TGTGCCAGCAGCCATGAATGGGACAGTATCCACGAGCAGTACTTC.

This clonotype has more than one count but fewer than ten. The chain uses TRBV4-1 and TRBJ2-7; D gene unclear. The germline V and J ends were trimmed by 0 bases and 4 bases, with 10 bases remaining between them. The length of the CDR3 is 14 residues. The germline V gene encodes CDR1 MGHRA and CDR2 YSYEKL. CDR3 nucleotides: TGCGCCAGCAGCCAAGAAAGGGTTCCGTACGAGCAGTACTTC. Protein product: CASSQERVPYEQYF.

In its sample, this clonotype was seen many times. The V call is TRBV2, the J call TRBJ2-5; D gene unclear. Germline CDR1 SNHLY, CDR2 FYNNEI. The CDR3 consists of 15 residues. V lost 0 bases to trimming and J lost 2 bases, with 10 bases between them. CDR3 sequence (DNA): TGTGCCAGCAGTGAAGCGAAAACACGTCAAGAGACCCAGTACTTC. It codes for CASSEAKTRQETQYF.

The table lists this clonotype with a few counts. The rearrangement joins TRBV7-3 to TRBJ2-5, with D possibly being TRBD2 (6 bases). CDR1 is SGHTA and CDR2 is FQGTGA in the germline V gene. The germline V and J ends were trimmed by 1 base and 2 bases, with 14 bases remaining between them. This CDR3 has 16 amino acids. CDR3 in DNA: TGTGCCAGCAGCTTAAGCCCAGCGGAGGGTCAAGAGACCCAGTACTTC. It encodes CASSLSPAEGQETQYF.

This clonotype appeared a few times. The chain joins TRBV5-1 to TRBJ1-2; possible D gene TRBD1, 6 bases. This CDR3 is built from 13 residues. V was trimmed by 4 bases and J by 5 bases, leaving 12 bases between them. Per germline, CDR1 SGHRS and CDR2 YFSETQ. The CDR3 sequence: CASSPTGRYGYTF. The CDR3 nucleotides are TGCGCCAGCAGCCCGACAGGCCGTTATGGCTACACCTTC.

In its sample, this clonotype was seen a few times. The chain recombines TRBV5-6 with TRBJ1-3, with no clear D. The CDR3 covers 15 residues. Germline values: CDR1 SGHDT, CDR2 YYEEEE. Trimming took off 1 base at V and 0 bases at J, with 8 bases between the two ends. This chain's CDR3 is CASSLSTSSGNTIYF. The CDR3 bases are TGTGCCAGCAGCTTGTCAACGAGCTCTGGAAACACCATATATTTT.

This clonotype has a handful of counts. V usage is TRBV28 and J usage is TRBJ1-2; no reliable D call. CDR3 length equals 11 residues. Trimming stripped 3 bases from V and 1 base from J, with 0 bases between. Germline V gene data show CDR1 as MDHEN and CDR2 as SYDVKM. The DNA of the CDR3 is TGTGCCAGCAGTTTTAACTATGGCTACACCTTC. Translation: CASSFNYGYTF.

J is TRBJ2-3 and V is TRBV27, with D maybe TRBD2 (6 bases). CDR3 size: 17 residues. The V and J ends lost 2 bases and 10 bases respectively, with 25 bases between them. From germline, CDR1 is MNHEY and CDR2 SMNVEV (reference sequence). CDR3: CASSLEASVGYTRAQYF. The CDR3 bases are TGTGCCAGCAGTTTAGAGGCTAGCGTGGGGTATACGAGGGCGCAGTATTTT.

The chain has TRBV2 and TRBJ1-2; 8 nucleotides agree with TRBD1. CDR1 is SNHLY and CDR2 is FYNNEI in the germline V gene. The junction had 14 bases not matched to a gene; V was cut back by 6 bases and J by 5 bases. This CDR3 is 16 amino acids long. The CDR3 reads CASRGTGNLLGYGYTF. CDR3 DNA sequence: TGTGCCAGCAGAGGGACAGGAAATCTATTGGGTTATGGCTACACCTTC.

This clonotype appeared a few times. This clone may be a read error of a much larger clone one base away. The chain has TRBV6-1 and TRBJ1-2; D possibly corresponds to TRBD1 (6 bases). Germline V lookup: CDR1 MNHNS, CDR2 SASEGT. CDR3 length: 14 amino acids. The CDR3 DNA follows: TGTGCCAGCAGTGAAGCCGGGACATGGAATGGCTGCACCTTC. It encodes CASSEAGTWNGCTF.

This clonotype was observed a handful of times. V gene TRBV28 combines with J gene TRBJ2-7; 8 nucleotides match TRBD2. With 4 bases clipped from V and 1 base from J, the junction kept 6 bases outside the gene matches. The germline CDR1 and CDR2 sequences are MDHEN and SYDVKM. The CDR3 totals 15 residues. Here the CDR3 reads CASSSASGLSYEQYF. DNA of the CDR3: TGTGCCAGCAGTTCCGCTAGCGGGTTATCCTACGAGCAGTACTTC.

This clonotype has at least ten counts. V and J are TRBV10-3 and TRBJ2-7, with 9 bases aligning to TRBD1. Germline-derived CDR1 and CDR2 are ENHRY and SYGVKD. V dropped 2 bases and J dropped 1; count of bases not matched to a gene: 0. CDR3 length: 14 amino acids. The DNA for the CDR3 is TGTGCCATCAGTGAGGACAGGGGGTCCTACGAGCAGTACTTC. Translation: CAISEDRGSYEQYF.

In its sample, this clonotype was seen a few times. The V call is TRBV24-1, the J call TRBJ2-3, with TRBD2 as a possible D gene (6 bases). This CDR3 spans 14 amino acids. Germline lookup yields CDR1 KGHDR and CDR2 SFDVKD. Trimming shortened V by 6 bases and J by 0 bases, and 9 bases separated the two germline ends. Here the CDR3 reads CATSRGSSTDTQYF. CDR3 bases: TGTGCCACCAGTCGGGGGAGTAGCACAGATACGCAGTATTTT.